A single sample gave rise to the 25 T cell receptor beta chains below, sequenced in a study of T cells in Graves' hyperthyroidism and ophthalmopathy. Amplification of TCR beta CDR3 regions was performed using RNA transcripts as template. RT-PCR in the first round (using the HTBI primer set) targeted the TCR CDR3. Each CDR3 protein gets one entry after TCRdb re-called the multiplex PCR reads with MiXCR. The sample records under 400,000 distinct CDR3 sequences, roughly 15% being singletons. Material for sequencing was blood. The receptor set was obtained from an older woman with Graves' ophthalmopathy.

This clonotype was counted at least ten times. The chain carries TRBV30 and TRBJ1-6; D not resolved. V dropped 4 bases and J dropped 13 bases, with 11 bases sitting between them. CDR1 and CDR2 (germline): GTSNPN, SVGIG (reference sequence). The CDR3 contains 11 residues. The CDR3 region has the DNA TGTGCCTGGATGACCGTCCCGCCCCTCCACTTT. Translating it yields CAWMTVPPLHF. Full variable domain (rest looked up from reference TRBV30 and TRBJ1-6): SQTIHQWPATLVQPVGSPLSLECTVEGTSNPNLYWYRQAAGRGLQLLFYSVGIGQISSEVPQNLSASRPQDRQFILSSKKLLLSDSGFYLCAWMTVPPLHFGNGTRLTVT.

Ten or more counts support this clonotype. The gene calls are TRBV28 and TRBJ1-5; D unclear. V lost 5 bases to trimming and J lost 5 bases, with 13 bases between them. Looked up from germline, CDR1 is MDHEN and CDR2 is SYDVKM. There are 14 residues in the CDR3. The CDR3 region is CASSRAVSHQPQHF. The DNA for the CDR3 is TGTGCCAGCAGTAGGGCCGTCAGCCATCAGCCCCAGCATTTT.

This clonotype has only a few counts. The chain links TRBV27 to TRBJ2-7; 8 bases are a match to TRBD1. J gave up 3 bases and V 5 bases, and 6 bases lay outside the gene matches. This CDR3 has 14 residues. The V gene's germline CDR1 is MNHEY and CDR2 SMNVEV (reference sequence). The CDR3 reads CASSPWTGSYEQYF. CDR3 coding DNA: TGTGCCAGCAGTCCCTGGACAGGGAGCTACGAGCAGTACTTC.

This clonotype showed up many times. This sequence joins TRBV12-3 or TRBV12-4 and TRBJ1-5; 10 bases fit TRBD1. Trimming at V came to 8 bases and at J to 4 bases, leaving 8 bases not matched to a gene. This CDR3 region has 15 residues. The CDR3 here is CASQKGQGINQPQHF. The CDR3 DNA reads TGTGCCAGCCAAAAGGGACAGGGGATTAATCAGCCCCAGCATTTT.

The chain joins TRBV20-1 to TRBJ2-7; 8 bases are a match to TRBD1. This CDR3 has 14 amino acids. With V trimmed by 0 bases and J by 5 bases, 6 bases remained unmatched. The germline gives CDR1 DFQATT, CDR2 SNEGSKA (reference sequence). CDR3 nucleotide sequence: TGCAGTGCTAGAGACGGGACAGGCCCAGACGAGCAGTACTTC. Protein: CSARDGTGPDEQYF.

The sample holds many counts of this clonotype. The gene calls are TRBV20-1 and TRBJ2-3; D gene unclear. CDR1 is DFQATT, CDR2 SNEGSKA, per germline (reference sequence). This CDR3 comprises 13 residues. V was pared by 0 bases and J by 6 bases, with 10 bases between. CDR3 nucleotide sequence: TGCAGTGCTAGAGATTCGGGTTGGGATACGCAGTATTTT. Translation: CSARDSGWDTQYF.

This chain joins TRBV27 and TRBJ1-1; D gene unclear. This CDR3 contains 13 residues. Germline CDR1 reads MNHEY; CDR2 reads SMNVEV (reference sequence). V was shortened by 8 bases and J by 5 bases, with 15 bases between the two germline ends. CDR3: CASGLGSGTEAFF. CDR3 sequence (DNA): TGTGCCAGCGGCCTCGGGTCGGGGACTGAAGCTTTCTTT.

The sample holds many counts of this clonotype. V usage is TRBV2 and J usage is TRBJ2-4, with 8 bases fitting TRBD2. The CDR3 is 13 amino acids. Germline loops: CDR1 SNHLY, CDR2 FYNNEI. V lost 10 bases to trimming and J lost 0 bases; unmatched junction nucleotides: 2. CDR3 loop: CAILAEAKNIQYF. DNA for the CDR3: TGTGCCATACTAGCGGAAGCCAAAAACATTCAGTACTTC.

In its sample, this clonotype was seen a few times. The chain has TRBV5-1 and TRBJ1-4; TRBD1 matches at 7 bases. The CDR3 has 15 amino acids. Germline lookup yields CDR1 SGHRS and CDR2 YFSETQ. V was pared by 4 bases and J by 6 bases, with 9 bases of the junction left unmatched. The CDR3 protein is CASSLNRGRDEKLFF. CDR3 DNA: TGCGCCAGCAGCCTAAACAGGGGACGGGATGAAAAACTGTTTTTT.

This clonotype has at least ten counts. The rearrangement joins TRBV6-1 to TRBJ1-1; D may be TRBD1 (5 bases). The germline CDR1 and CDR2 sequences are MNHNS and SASEGT. The CDR3 is 13 residues long. Deletions cut 4 bases from V and 1 base from J, with 7 bases between. The CDR3 spells CASSAGQNTEAFF. CDR3 DNA: TGTGCCAGCAGTGCCGGACAGAACACTGAAGCTTTCTTT.

At least ten counts were recorded for this clonotype. The rearrangement joins TRBV18 to TRBJ1-1; D perhaps matches TRBD1 (5 bases). CDR3 length equals 12 residues. Trimming removed 4 bases from V and 6 bases from J, with 9 bases in between. The germline CDR1 and CDR2 sequences are KGHSH and LQKENI. DNA of the CDR3: TGTGCCAGCTCACAGACAGAGTCTGAAGCTTTCTTT. It encodes CASSQTESEAFF.

This clonotype was picked up many times. The chain uses TRBV4-1 and TRBJ2-4; D is ambiguous. Germline V gene sequence: CDR1 MGHRA, CDR2 YSYEKL. V was shortened by 1 base and J by 0 bases, with 10 bases between the two germline ends. The CDR3 runs to 16 residues. The CDR3, as DNA: TGCGCCAGCAGCCAAGGAACAGCCGTAGCCAAAAACATTCAGTACTTC. Translating gives CASSQGTAVAKNIQYF.

Remarks on this clonotype: This clone may be a read error of a much larger clone one base away. The J gene is TRBJ2-1, the V gene TRBV5-6; tentatively, D is TRBD1 or TRBD2 (6 bases each). CDR3 length equals 15 residues. Germline loops: CDR1 SGHDT, CDR2 YYEEEE. CDR3 sequence: CASGLGGQGGVQQFF. In DNA, the CDR3 is TGTGCCAGCGGCTTAGGGGGGCAAGGCGGGGTTCAGCAGTTCTTC. Supplemented by reference TRBV5-6 and TRBJ2-1, the full variable domain reads DAGVTQSPTHLIKTRGQQVTLRCSPKSGHDTVSWYQQALGQGPQFIFQYYEEEERQRGNFPDRFSGHQFPNYSSELNVNALLLGDSALYLCASGLGGQGGVQQFFGPGTRLTVL.

Ten or more counts support this clonotype. The gene calls are TRBV20-1 and TRBJ2-7; 15 bases line up with TRBD2. Germline loops: CDR1 DFQATT, CDR2 SNEGSKA (reference sequence). V shed 5 bases, J shed 9 bases, and the junction held 14 bases outside the gene matches. The CDR3 has 16 residues. The CDR3 bases are TGCAGTGCTTTACCGGGACTAGCGGGAGGTAGCCACGGGCAGTACTTC. Translation gives CSALPGLAGGSHGQYF.

The CDR3 sequence: CASSLRASGKGEQFF. The DNA for the CDR3 is TGTGCCAGCAGTTTAAGGGCTAGCGGGAAGGGTGAGCAGTTCTTC. The V and J genes are TRBV12-3 or TRBV12-4 and TRBJ2-1, with 9 bases that match TRBD2. V was clipped by 2 bases and J by 9 bases; unmatched bases: 8. The CDR3 extends over 15 amino acids.

This clonotype occurred many times. In DNA, the CDR3 is TGTGCCAGCAGTTTGTTCCGGGAGTCCTCCCTTCCCAATGAGCAGTTCTTC. Its protein is CASSLFRESSLPNEQFF. This chain joins TRBV12-3 or TRBV12-4 and TRBJ2-1, with D perhaps TRBD2 (6 bases). This CDR3 spans 17 amino acids. Trimming left V 3 bases short and J 6 bases short, with 21 bases between.

This clonotype was seen ten or more times. The CDR3 DNA sequence: TGTGCTAGTGGTTTGGACACCCTCGGAGCCAAAAACATTCAGTACTTC. It yields the protein CASGLDTLGAKNIQYF. The chain couples TRBV12-5 to TRBJ2-4, with D hard to call. The CDR3 runs 16 residues. The germline V gene has CDR1 LGHNT and CDR2 FRNRAP. V lost 1 base and J lost 0, with 10 bases in between.

The sample holds many counts of this clonotype. This chain uses TRBV12-3 or TRBV12-4 with TRBJ2-1, with 7 bases fitting TRBD1. The CDR3 runs to 13 residues. V dropped 3 bases and J dropped 6; count of bases not matched to a gene: 2. Here the CDR3 DNA reads TGTGCCAGCAGTTTGGCAGGGGGCAATGAGCAGTTCTTC. Its protein is CASSLAGGNEQFF.

This clonotype came up a few times. V gene TRBV3-1 combines with J gene TRBJ2-6, with D tentatively TRBD1 (5 bases). CDR1 is LGHDT and CDR2 is YNNKEL in the germline V gene (reference sequence). Between the trimmed V and J ends, which lost 4 bases and 0 bases, there was a span of 13 bases. The CDR3 length is 17 residues. CDR3 nucleotides: TGTGCCAGCAGCCTTGGCACAGGAGCCTCTGGGGCCAACGTCCTGACTTTC. Its translation: CASSLGTGASGANVLTF. The full variable domain, in which reference TRBV3-1 and TRBJ2-6 provide the parts outside the CDR3, is DTAVSQTPKYLVTQMGNDKSIKCEQNLGHDTMYWYKQDSKKFLKIMFSYNNKELIINETVPNRFSPKSPDKAHLNLHINSLELGDSAVYFCASSLGTGASGANVLTFGAGSRLTVL.

Turning to this clonotype: Because it lacks the conserved phenylalanine or tryptophan at the end, this CDR3 is likely a read error. The chain carries TRBV9 and TRBJ2-3; tentatively, D is TRBD1 or TRBD2 (5 bases each). Germline V CDR1 and CDR2: SGDLS, YYNGEE. V was clipped by 0 bases and J by 4 bases, with 12 bases between them. This CDR3 spans 15 amino acids. CDR3 amino acids: CASSVEGDSPDTQYS. In nucleotides, the CDR3 is TGTGCCAGCAGCGTAGAGGGAGACAGTCCAGATACGCAGTATTCT.

This rearrangement joins TRBV19 to TRBJ2-7; a possible D gene is TRBD2 (5 bases). CDR1 and CDR2 (germline): LNHDA, SQIVND (reference sequence). This CDR3 is 17 amino acids long. Trimming stripped 2 bases from V and 6 bases from J, with 23 bases between. The CDR3: CASSIYTSSAVRGEQYF. DNA of the CDR3: TGTGCCAGTAGTATATATACTAGTTCAGCGGTTCGGGGCGAGCAGTACTTC.

The chain links TRBV7-9 to TRBJ2-3; TRBD1 might be the D (5 bases). Trimming stripped 3 bases from V and 6 bases from J, with 10 bases between. The CDR3 is made up of 13 amino acids. Germline V gives CDR1 SEHNR, CDR2 FQNEAQ (reference sequence). The CDR3 region is CASSFQGSDTQYF. In DNA, the CDR3 is TGTGCCAGCAGCTTTCAGGGATCCGATACGCAGTATTTT.

This clonotype occurred a few times. The missing conserved phenylalanine or tryptophan at the end of this CDR3 makes a read error likely. The rearrangement joins TRBV11-2 to TRBJ2-1; D gene unclear. CDR1 and CDR2 from the germline V gene are SGHAT and FQNNGV. There are 14 residues in the CDR3. The CDR3 loop reads CANSFGFTYNEQFL. The CDR3 DNA reads TGTGCCAACAGCTTCGGGTTCACCTACAATGAGCAGTTCCTC.

Notes on this clonotype: A read error may explain this, as a much larger clone is one base away. This chain uses TRBV7-9 with TRBJ2-7, with D perhaps matching TRBD1 (6 bases). CDR1 is SEHNR, CDR2 FQNEAQ, per germline (reference sequence). There are 15 residues in the CDR3. CDR3: CVSSLDSGVLGEQYF. In DNA form, the CDR3 reads TGTGTCAGCAGCTTAGATTCAGGGGTGTTGGGAGAGCAGTACTTC.

This clonotype was seen repeatedly, ten times or more. The rearrangement uses TRBV12-3 or TRBV12-4 and TRBJ2-3; weak D call: TRBD2 (5 bases). Deletions cut 6 bases from V and 7 bases from J, with 11 bases between. The CDR3 extends over 12 amino acids. DNA for the CDR3: TGTGCCAGCAGACAACCGGGAAATACGCAGTATTTT. Translating it yields CASRQPGNTQYF.